This T cell receptor (beta chain) was sequenced during a study of technical replicates of blood from a handful of donors. The method was immunoSEQ multiplex PCR; TCRdb's version includes in-frame clones alone and lacks a portion of them. The table lists around 83,000 clones, approximately 95% of them singletons. This CDR3 is 21 amino acids long. With V trimmed by 1 base and J by 4 bases, 17 bases remained unmatched. Per germline, CDR1 MGHRA and CDR2 YSYEKL. In its sample, this clone was seen once. The sample was T cells isolated from PBMCs. This chain uses TRBV4-1 with TRBJ2-4; 12 bases align to TRBD2. The sequence derives from a human donor in good health. The CDR3 loop reads CASSQASALAGGPGPKNIQYF. In nucleotides, the CDR3 is TGCGCCAGCAGCCAAGCATCGGCGCTAGCGGGGGGGCCTGGGCCGAAAAACATTCAGTACTTC.